These T cell receptor beta chains were read from a single sample in a study of blood T cell repertoires in COVID-19. Repertoires were generated with immunoSEQ multiplex PCR, while TCRdb's copy carries only in-frame clones and drops some. The sample shows about 120,000 clones, 85% to 90% of them seen only once. The material sequenced was peripheral blood. These receptors all come from a woman aged 45-65 years with acute or convalescent COVID-19. The CDR3 runs from the conserved cysteine through the conserved F or W. Fields, in order: clone size, D gene, J gene, V gene, CDR3 DNA, CDR3 protein. The D gene is left open where the match is weak. Clone size is not always given. Where it is, it says once, few, many or a class for expanded clones.

size: few; D: NA; J: TRBJ1-5; V: TRBV19; DNA: TGTGCCAGTAGCGAGTTAGGGGGTGGCAATCAGCCCCAGCATTTT; CDR3: CASSELGGGNQPQHF
size: NA; D: TRBD1; J: TRBJ1-2; V: TRBV28; DNA: TGTGCCAGCAGTTTGGGTGACAGGGGTTTCTATGGCTACACCTTC; CDR3: CASSLGDRGFYGYTF
size: NA; D: NA; J: TRBJ1-6; V: TRBV6-5; DNA: TGTGCCAGCAGTCCGGGGATTTATAATTCACCCCTCCACTTT; CDR3: CASSPGIYNSPLHF
size: NA; D: TRBD1; J: TRBJ1-6; V: TRBV5-4; DNA: TGTGCCAGCAGCTTGGCCCGGGACAGGAACTCACCCCTCCACTTT; CDR3: CASSLARDRNSPLHF
size: NA; D: NA; J: TRBJ1-1; V: TRBV30; DNA: TGTGCCTGGGCGACGGGGATAGTCACTGAAGCTTTCTTT; CDR3: CAWATGIVTEAFF
size: NA; D: TRBD2; J: TRBJ2-2; V: TRBV9; DNA: TGTGCCAGCAGCGTAGACGGACTAGCGGGAGCGCTCACCGGGGAGCTGTTTTTT; CDR3: CASSVDGLAGALTGELFF
size: NA; D: NA; J: TRBJ2-5; V: TRBV5-4; DNA: TGTGCCAGCAGCTTGGGCACCCAAACCGGGACTCAAGAGACCCAGTACTTC; CDR3: CASSLGTQTGTQETQYF
size: NA; D: NA; J: TRBJ2-7; V: TRBV7-8; DNA: TGTGCCAGCAGCTTAGCGGGGGCAAGGAGCTCCTACGAGCAGTACTTC; CDR3: CASSLAGARSSYEQYF
size: NA; D: NA; J: TRBJ2-4; V: TRBV5-6; DNA: TGTGCCAGCAGCTTGCCAGGGTTGGACATTCAGTACTTC; CDR3: CASSLPGLDIQYF
size: NA; D: TRBD1; J: TRBJ2-7; V: TRBV27; DNA: TGTGCCAGCAGTTTAACCGGGACAGGGGGATACGAGCAGTACTTC; CDR3: CASSLTGTGGYEQYF
size: NA; D: TRBD2; J: TRBJ2-2; V: TRBV6-6; DNA: TGTGCCAGCAGTTCCCTTGGGCGGGGGGGCCCCGGGGAGCTGTTTTTT; CDR3: CASSSLGRGGPGELFF
size: NA; D: NA; J: TRBJ2-7; V: TRBV5-8; DNA: TGTGCCAGCAGCTACAGCCGGTCCGCACCATACGAGCAGTACTTC; CDR3: CASSYSRSAPYEQYF
size: NA; D: TRBD2; J: TRBJ2-1; V: TRBV19; DNA: TGTGCCAGTAGTCCACGACTAGCGGGGGGCCGCAATGAGCAGTTCTTC; CDR3: CASSPRLAGGRNEQFF
size: NA; D: NA; J: TRBJ2-5; V: TRBV6-5; DNA: TGTGCCAGCAAGAATAGCTATGCCCAAGAGACCCAGTACTTC; CDR3: CASKNSYAQETQYF
size: few; D: TRBD1; J: TRBJ2-4; V: TRBV24-1; DNA: TGTGCCACCAGTGACCCGACAGGGGGTAACATTCAGTACTTC; CDR3: CATSDPTGGNIQYF
size: once; D: NA; J: TRBJ1-3; V: TRBV5-1; DNA: TGCGCCAGCAGCTTGGCCAACAGGGACTCTGGAAACACCATATATTTT; CDR3: CASSLANRDSGNTIYF
size: NA; D: TRBD2; J: TRBJ2-7; V: TRBV18; DNA: TGTGCCAGCTCACCATCTAGCGGGAGTCAATACGAGCAGTACTTC; CDR3: CASSPSSGSQYEQYF
size: NA; D: TRBD1; J: TRBJ1-2; V: TRBV2; DNA: TGTGCCAGCAGTCTGGGACAGGGGGCGTATGGCTACACCTTC; CDR3: CASSLGQGAYGYTF
size: NA; D: TRBD2; J: TRBJ2-2; V: TRBV9; DNA: TGTGCCAGCAGCCCCGGAGCGGGAGGTTACACCGGGGAGCTGTTTTTT; CDR3: CASSPGAGGYTGELFF
size: NA; D: TRBD1; J: TRBJ2-7; V: TRBV18; DNA: TGTGCCAGCTCCACCACGGGACAGGGGCTCTCCTACGAGCAGTACTTC; CDR3: CASSTTGQGLSYEQYF
size: NA; D: NA; J: TRBJ2-5; V: TRBV25-1; DNA: TGTGCCAGCAGTGAAGGCTCGGGTGGTGAGACCCAGTACTTC; CDR3: CASSEGSGGETQYF
size: NA; D: NA; J: TRBJ2-2; V: TRBV6-4; DNA: TGTGCCAGCAGCCCAGGAGGGAACACCGGGGAGCTGTTTTTT; CDR3: CASSPGGNTGELFF